The T cell receptor beta chain under discussion was sequenced for a study of cytomegalovirus exposure and HLA in healthy donors. Trimming removed 5 bases from V and 1 base from J; junction bases left unmatched: 6. Germline assignment: CDR1 SGHTA and CDR2 FQGTGA. The length of the CDR3 is 16 residues. Produced via immunoSEQ multiplex PCR; TCRdb's table is partial and in-frame only. The table has around 400,000 clones, 70% to 90% seen once; the top ten hold approximately 0.86%. Specimen: PBMCs. The V and J genes are TRBV7-3 and TRBJ2-2; 8 nucleotides agree with TRBD1. This receptor was identified in a woman aged 18-30 years in good health and CMV-seronegative. In nucleotides, the CDR3 is TGTGCCAGCAGCCCCCGGACAGGGATGAACACCGGGGAGCTGTTTTTT. It yields the protein CASSPRTGMNTGELFF.